This TCR beta chain was captured by sequencing in a study of blood T cell repertoires in COVID-19 (TCRdb year 2020). General notes on the study: Samples from collaborators originated in the United States, Italy and Spain and spanned both the acute and convalescent phases of COVID-19. The repertoires were made available in a free public database intended to serve as a resource for research on the immune response to SARS-CoV-2. Deeply sampled blood TCRbeta repertoires from subjects exposed to, actively infected with, or recovered from COVID-19 were included in the dataset. The samples were drawn from the first 160 participants of the ongoing ImmuneRACE study and from 950 to 1,500 subjects provided by 6 global collaborators. Where available, HLA class I and class II types were obtained from metadata supplied by the sample provider rather than from assay-based typing. The prospective study material was composed of cDNA or gDNA derived from T cells, B-cell-depleted T cells, or PBMCs. Sample metadata almost always included a de-identified subject ID, COVID-19 status, age in years and sex. What the work shows at the level of the full study, not this receptor alone: How much clinical and demographic metadata was included differed by source and by participant, and the metadata was provided uncurated.

Measured from the cysteine to the phenylalanine, the CDR3 is 12 residues long. Here the CDR3 DNA is all that survives: 36 bases in frame from base 1. The germline V gene provides CDR1 KGHDR and CDR2 SFDVKD. V is pared back by 5 bases and J by 8 bases, with 9 bases lying between the germline termini. Turning to this clone: The specificity of this receptor is unknown. Within one base of it there is no much larger clone, and no base qualities were kept.

TCRbeta CDR3 regions were amplified from genomic DNA by means of the immunoSEQ Assay, a bias-controlled multiplex PCR. The original pipeline was this. Nucleated cell counts per sample were estimated from amplification of reference gene primers within the assay. To quantify the absolute abundance of each unique TCRbeta CDR3 rearrangement, sequence reads were collapsed and filtered. Productive Simpson clonality was computed per sample as the square root of Simpson's diversity index over productive rearrangements. TCRdb retrieved this table from immuneACCESS and kept in-frame rearrangements only. Not all clones are present; in checked studies, unresolved V genes account for under half, and no reason is known for the remainder. That table gives V, J and clone size, and the DNA gave D and trimming. This sample lists fewer than 130,000 clones; 85% were detected once. The ten largest account for 2.1% of the sample.

The collaborating institutions used their own protocols to collect whole blood in K2EDTA tubes. For TCRbeta analysis, collaborator samples were shipped as frozen whole blood, as isolated PBMCs, or as DNA extracted from either sample type. The receptor comes from a human donor in a cohort sampled during active COVID-19. The chain is made from TRBV24-1 and TRBJ1-5; a confident D gene designation cannot be given. What was sequenced was peripheral blood. Here the CDR3 is given as CATSVGREPQHF. The nucleotides read TGTGCCACCAGTGTGGGGAGGGAGCCCCAGCATTTT.